The 31 T cell receptor beta chains below all came from one sample that was sequenced in a study of resident and recirculating memory T cells in vitiligo. Sequencing used immunoSEQ multiplex PCR; TCRdb keeps in-frame clones, though not all of them. The sample carries around 78,000 clones, about 90% recorded once. Material: blood. These receptor sequences come from a male donor with vitiligo.

This sequence joins TRBV5-1 and TRBJ2-7, with 9 bases identical to TRBD1. The trim removed 0 bases at V and 3 bases at J, leaving 7 bases unmatched. CDR1 SGHRS and CDR2 YFSETQ come from the germline V gene. This CDR3 is built from 16 residues. CDR3 nucleotides: TGCGCCAGCAGCTTGGTATTCGACAGGGGGGGCTACGAGCAGTACTTC. This codes for CASSLVFDRGGYEQYF.

This clone was seen a single time. The gene calls are TRBV7-2 and TRBJ2-7; 10 bases align to TRBD1. Germline V gene sequence: CDR1 SGHTA, CDR2 FQGNSA. This CDR3 is 13 amino acids long. Trimming removed 4 bases from V and 7 bases from J; junction bases left unmatched: 4. The CDR3 DNA sequence: TGTGCCAGCAGCTGGACAGGGGGGGAGGAGCAGTACTTC. It translates to CASSWTGGEEQYF.

This chain links TRBV6-5 with TRBJ1-2; 12 positions agree with TRBD1. The CDR3 covers 13 residues. The germline V gene has CDR1 MNHEY and CDR2 SVGAGI. The CDR3 region has the DNA TGTGAGACAGGGACAGGGGGCGGCTATGGCTACACCTTC. Its protein product is CETGTGGGYGYTF.

The V gene is TRBV28, the J gene TRBJ2-7; D possibly corresponds to TRBD2 (6 bases). The CDR3 consists of 13 residues. Germline assignment: CDR1 MDHEN and CDR2 SYDVKM. V lost 6 bases, J lost 5 bases, and 14 bases lay in between. In nucleotides, the CDR3 is TGTGCCAGCAGGGCGCCGGAGGGAAACGAGCAGTACTTC. This gives the protein CASRAPEGNEQYF. Looking up the rest from reference TRBV28 and TRBJ2-7 gives the full variable domain: DVKVTQSSRYLVKRTGEKVFLECVQDMDHENMFWYRQDPGLGLRLIYFSYDVKMKEKGDIPEGYSVSREKKERFSLILESASTNQTSMYLCASRAPEGNEQYFGPGTRLTVT.

The rearrangement uses TRBV6-6 and TRBJ1-2; TRBD1 might be the D (6 bases). V was pared by 2 bases and J by 5 bases, with 12 bases between. The CDR3 is 14 amino acids. Looked up from germline, CDR1 is MNHNY and CDR2 is SVGAGI (reference sequence). The CDR3: CASSYGQGLYGYTF. CDR3 sequence (DNA): TGTGCCAGCAGTTACGGCCAGGGGCTATATGGCTACACCTTC.

This clone was seen just once. V and J are TRBV11-2 and TRBJ2-7, with 7 bases matching TRBD2. Unmatched junction bases numbered 7, after V lost 2 bases and J lost 6 bases. Germline CDR1 and CDR2: SGHAT and FQNNGV. The CDR3 consists of 14 residues. Written as DNA, the CDR3 is TGTGCCAGCAGCTTAACCCGGGGGGAAGTCGAGCAGTACTTC. This encodes CASSLTRGEVEQYF.

The rearrangement uses TRBV11-1 and TRBJ2-7, with TRBD2 matching 8 bases. V lost 0 bases to trimming and J lost 4 bases; unmatched junction nucleotides: 8. Per the germline V gene, CDR1 is SGHAT and CDR2 is FQDESV (reference sequence). CDR3 length: 16 residues. The CDR3 protein is CASSLAGRGGRYEQYF. Here the CDR3 DNA reads TGTGCCAGCAGCTTAGCTGGTCGCGGGGGGCGGTACGAGCAGTACTTC. The complete variable domain, with remaining parts taken from reference TRBV11-1 and TRBJ2-7, reads EAEVAQSPRYKITEKSQAVAFWCDPISGHATLYWYRQILGQGPELLVQFQDESVVDDSQLPKDRFSAERLKGVDSTLKIQPAELGDSAMYLCASSLAGRGGRYEQYFGPGTRLTVT.

V usage is TRBV7-2 and J usage is TRBJ2-3; TRBD2 is a possible D gene (6 bases). CDR1 and CDR2 (germline): SGHTA, FQGNSA. This CDR3 is built from 14 residues. The germline V and J ends were trimmed by 4 bases and 6 bases, with 14 bases remaining between them. The CDR3 nucleotides are TGTGCCAGCAGCTGGTCCGGGAGTCGGGATACGCAGTATTTT. This translates into CASSWSGSRDTQYF.

This chain uses TRBV7-9 with TRBJ1-4; TRBD1 aligns across 8 bases. This CDR3 has 18 amino acids. V lost 4 bases, J lost 5 bases, and 15 bases stayed unmatched. Looked up from germline, CDR1 is SEHNR and CDR2 is FQNEAQ (reference sequence). The DNA for the CDR3 is TGTGCCAGCAGCTCCTATGGGACAGGAAGCCAGGGGAATGAAAAACTGTTTTTT. Translated: CASSSYGTGSQGNEKLFF.

The V call is TRBV6-4, the J call TRBJ2-3; no firm D call. The CDR3 sequence is 14 residues long. The germline CDR1 and CDR2 sequences are MRHNA and SNTAGT. Between the trimmed V and J ends, which lost 6 bases and 0 bases, there was a span of 10 bases. The CDR3 DNA reads TGTGCCAGCAGGGCCATGACTAGCACAGATACGCAGTATTTT. The encoded protein is CASRAMTSTDTQYF.

The chain recombines TRBV28 with TRBJ2-6, with 11 bases aligning to TRBD2. CDR3 length: 19 amino acids. Germline V lookup: CDR1 MDHEN, CDR2 SYDVKM. Trimming removed 3 bases from V and 0 bases from J; junction bases left unmatched: 7. The CDR3 spells CASSFLGTSGRSGANVLTF. The CDR3, as DNA: TGTGCCAGCAGTTTCCTCGGGACTAGCGGTCGCTCTGGGGCCAACGTCCTGACTTTC.

The chain recombines TRBV7-9 with TRBJ1-2, with a possible D match to TRBD1 (5 bases). The CDR3 runs 13 residues. The germline V and J ends were trimmed by 3 bases and 4 bases, with 9 bases remaining between them. The germline V gene has CDR1 SEHNR and CDR2 FQNEAQ (reference sequence). The CDR3 is CASSFGGSYGYTF. DNA of the CDR3: TGTGCCAGCAGCTTCGGGGGTAGCTATGGCTACACCTTC.

Only one count was recorded for this clone. V and J are TRBV5-5 and TRBJ2-7; 8 nucleotides line up with TRBD2. J lost 3 bases, V lost 4 bases, and 3 bases had no gene match. CDR3 size: 13 residues. Per the germline V gene, CDR1 is SGHKS and CDR2 is YYEKEE (reference sequence). The CDR3 coding sequence is TGTGCCAGCAGCCGAGCGGGAGTCTACGAGCAGTACTTC. Translated, it gives CASSRAGVYEQYF.

The chain joins TRBV18 to TRBJ2-7; 8 bases are a match to TRBD2. Germline trimming cut 6 bases from V and 0 bases from J; bases unmatched to any gene: 7. The CDR3 consists of 15 residues. CDR1 is KGHSH, CDR2 LQKENI, per germline. The CDR3: CASSRGGVSSYEQYF. The CDR3 bases are TGTGCCAGCTCCCGGGGGGGGGTCAGCTCCTACGAGCAGTACTTC.

This clone was counted once. The chain recombines TRBV5-1 with TRBJ2-7; 9 bases match TRBD2. Unmatched junction bases numbered 8, after V lost 4 bases and J lost 0 bases. Germline V gene sequence: CDR1 SGHRS, CDR2 YFSETQ. This CDR3 is built from 16 residues. The CDR3 reads CASSPKAGGFSYEQYF. DNA for the CDR3: TGCGCCAGCAGCCCCAAAGCGGGAGGATTCTCCTACGAGCAGTACTTC. Supplemented by reference TRBV5-1 and TRBJ2-7, the full variable domain reads KAGVTQTPRYLIKTRGQQVTLSCSPISGHRSVSWYQQTPGQGLQFLFEYFSETQRNKGNFPGRFSGRQFSNSRSEMNVSTLELGDSALYLCASSPKAGGFSYEQYFGPGTRLTVT.

V usage is TRBV9 and J usage is TRBJ1-1, with D possibly TRBD1 on 6 matching bases. The ends were cut back, 4 bases at V and 7 bases at J, with 23 bases in the middle. The CDR3 has 16 residues. The germline gives CDR1 SGDLS, CDR2 YYNGEE. The CDR3 coding sequence is TGTGCCAGCAGCACTGGAGGTGGGGCGAGGGGGTTTGAAGCTTTCTTT. Translation: CASSTGGGARGFEAFF. The full variable domain, rest sourced from reference TRBV9 and TRBJ1-1, is DSGVTQTPKHLITATGQRVTLRCSPRSGDLSVYWYQQSLDQGLQFLIQYYNGEERAKGNILERFSAQQFPDLHSELNLSSLELGDSALYFCASSTGGGARGFEAFFGQGTRLTVV.

This chain links TRBV13 with TRBJ2-3; 8 nucleotides agree with TRBD2. Looked up from germline, CDR1 is PRHDT and CDR2 is FYEKMQ (reference sequence). This CDR3 has 17 amino acids. V dropped 5 bases and J dropped 0; count of bases not matched to a gene: 10. The CDR3 loop is CASSKIGGRPSTDTQYF. The CDR3 DNA reads as TGTGCCAGCAGCAAAATCGGCGGGAGGCCCAGCACAGATACGCAGTATTTT. Drawing the rest from reference TRBV13 and TRBJ2-3, the complete variable domain is AAGVIQSPRHLIKEKRETATLKCYPIPRHDTVYWYQQGPGQDPQFLISFYEKMQSDKGSIPDRFSAQQFSDYHSELNMSSLELGDSALYFCASSKIGGRPSTDTQYFGPGTRLTVL.

The rearrangement uses TRBV2 and TRBJ2-1; 9 bases agree with TRBD2. Germline V lookup: CDR1 SNHLY, CDR2 FYNNEI. The CDR3 consists of 16 residues. The V gene end was trimmed by 10 bases and the J gene end by 0 bases; junction bases not matched to a gene: 10. The chain's CDR3 is CATQTSGVFSYNEQFF. In DNA, the CDR3 is TGTGCCACCCAGACTAGCGGAGTCTTCTCCTACAATGAGCAGTTCTTC. Drawing the rest from reference TRBV2 and TRBJ2-1, the complete variable domain is EPEVTQTPSHQVTQMGQEVILRCVPISNHLYFYWYRQILGQKVEFLVSFYNNEISEKSEIFDDQFSVERPDGSNFTLKIRSTKLEDSAMYFCATQTSGVFSYNEQFFGPGTRLTVL.

The chain is built from TRBV11-2 and TRBJ2-3; 10 bases line up with TRBD2. Germline-derived CDR1 and CDR2 are SGHAT and FQNNGV. With V trimmed by 4 bases and J by 4 bases, 5 bases remained unmatched. This CDR3 spans 15 amino acids. The CDR3 protein is CASSSNLAGADTQYF. The CDR3 nucleotides read TGTGCCAGCAGCTCGAATCTAGCGGGAGCAGATACGCAGTATTTT.

V usage is TRBV28 and J usage is TRBJ1-3; D is perhaps TRBD1 (6 bases). The germline V and J ends were trimmed by 3 bases and 3 bases, with 12 bases remaining between them. Looked up from germline, CDR1 is MDHEN and CDR2 is SYDVKM. This CDR3 contains 15 residues. DNA for the CDR3: TGTGCCAGCAGTTTGGTCAGGGGCATTGGAAACACCATATATTTT. It is translated as CASSLVRGIGNTIYF.

The chain uses TRBV27 and TRBJ1-1; the D gene is possibly TRBD1 (6 bases). V shed 3 bases and J shed 5 bases, with 16 bases lying between them. This CDR3 contains 15 residues. Germline CDR1 MNHEY, CDR2 SMNVEV (reference sequence). CDR3 amino acids: CASSFREGVVTEAFF. The CDR3 DNA reads TGTGCCAGCAGTTTTCGAGAGGGGGTGGTAACTGAAGCTTTCTTT.

The chain employs TRBV28 and TRBJ2-3; D is perhaps TRBD2 (6 bases). The germline CDR1 and CDR2 sequences are MDHEN and SYDVKM. This CDR3 is built from 16 residues. V shed 4 bases and J shed 4 bases, with 18 bases lying between them. Here the CDR3 DNA reads TGTGCCAGCAGTTCGTATCGGGGGAAGGGACCAGATACGCAGTATTTT. Residues: CASSSYRGKGPDTQYF.

The rearrangement joins TRBV18 to TRBJ1-2; D unclear. Germline CDR1 is KGHSH and CDR2 is LQKENI. Trimming stripped 0 bases from V and 10 bases from J, with 9 bases between. CDR3 length: 12 amino acids. The CDR3 loop is CASSPPQTFYTF. In nucleotides, the CDR3 is TGTGCCAGCTCACCACCGCAGACATTCTACACCTTC.

This clone occurred once. CDR3 DNA: TGTGCCAGCAGCGTAAGTACTGGCGGCCACCAAGAGACCCAGTACTTC. Translated: CASSVSTGGHQETQYF. The rearrangement joins TRBV9 to TRBJ2-5, with unresolved D. The CDR3 is 16 amino acids. Germline loops: CDR1 SGDLS, CDR2 YYNGEE. V dropped 1 base and J dropped 0 bases, with 13 bases sitting between them.

In its sample, this clone was seen once. The CDR3 sequence: CASSLLGEQFF. The CDR3 region has the DNA TGTGCCAGCAGTTTATTGGGCGAGCAGTTCTTC. J is TRBJ2-1 and V is TRBV28; no clear D. The CDR3 totals 11 residues. The V and J ends lost 1 base and 10 bases respectively, with 5 bases between them. Per germline, CDR1 MDHEN and CDR2 SYDVKM. Full variable domain (remainder filled in from reference TRBV28 and TRBJ2-1): DVKVTQSSRYLVKRTGEKVFLECVQDMDHENMFWYRQDPGLGLRLIYFSYDVKMKEKGDIPEGYSVSREKKERFSLILESASTNQTSMYLCASSLLGEQFFGPGTRLTVL.

The chain has TRBV4-1 and TRBJ2-7, with TRBD2 identical over 16 bases. J lost 5 bases, V lost 0 bases, and 10 bases had no gene match. The germline V gene encodes CDR1 MGHRA and CDR2 YSYEKL. The CDR3 spans 19 residues. The CDR3 DNA reads TGCGCCAGCAGCCAAGATGGGACTAGCGGGAGGGCCCGGACTAACGAGCAGTACTTC. Its protein product is CASSQDGTSGRARTNEQYF.

CDR3: CAISDGTSGNEQFF. CDR3 DNA sequence: TGTGCCATCAGTGACGGGACTAGCGGTAATGAGCAGTTCTTC. The chain joins TRBV10-3 to TRBJ2-1; 11 positions agree with TRBD2. Germline CDR1 reads ENHRY; CDR2 reads SYGVKD. The CDR3 is 14 amino acids. The V segment lost 3 bases and the J segment 7 bases; nucleotides outside the gene matches: 2.

The chain uses TRBV30 and TRBJ1-1; D is uncertain. Germline V CDR1 and CDR2: GTSNPN, SVGIG (reference sequence). The CDR3 totals 14 residues. V gave up 1 base and J gave up 5 bases, with 14 bases separating them. CDR3 sequence: CAWSDQVRGTEAFF. The CDR3 DNA is TGTGCCTGGAGTGACCAGGTCCGGGGAACTGAAGCTTTCTTT.

CDR3 coding DNA: TGTGCCAGCAGCGTTGACAGGGGTGAGCAGTTCTTC. Protein sequence: CASSVDRGEQFF. V usage is TRBV9 and J usage is TRBJ2-1; 8 bases are a match to TRBD1. With V trimmed by 2 bases and J by 9 bases, 1 base remained unmatched. The CDR3 contains 12 residues. Germline values: CDR1 SGDLS, CDR2 YYNGEE. Supplemented by reference TRBV9 and TRBJ2-1, the full variable domain reads DSGVTQTPKHLITATGQRVTLRCSPRSGDLSVYWYQQSLDQGLQFLIQYYNGEERAKGNILERFSAQQFPDLHSELNLSSLELGDSALYFCASSVDRGEQFFGPGTRLTVL.

The V call is TRBV28, the J call TRBJ2-7, with 7 bases matching TRBD1. From germline, CDR1 is MDHEN and CDR2 SYDVKM. V gave up 5 bases and J gave up 2 bases; unmatched junction bases: 3. The CDR3 runs to 13 residues. CDR3 nucleotides: TGTGCCAGCAGTAGGGACAGAGCCTACGAGCAGTACTTC. Protein: CASSRDRAYEQYF.

J is TRBJ2-5 and V is TRBV6-5; 10 bases are shared with TRBD1. V shed 4 bases, J shed 5 bases, and the junction held 7 bases outside the gene matches. CDR1 and CDR2 (germline): MNHEY, SVGAGI. The length of the CDR3 is 15 residues. The CDR3: CASSSLTGGAETQYF. The CDR3 coding sequence is TGTGCCAGCAGTTCACTGACAGGGGGCGCGGAGACCCAGTACTTC.